The present T cell receptor (beta chain) was sequenced within a study of T-cell reconstitution after alpha-beta-depleted transplantation in children. CDR3 length: 14 amino acids. V was pared by 4 bases and J by 4 bases, with 8 bases of the junction left unmatched. Germline V gene sequence: CDR1 SQVTM, CDR2 ANQGSEA. This clonotype came up a few times. Using unique molecular identifiers, the investigators prepared the TCRbeta library. From the PCR reads, TCRdb called clonotypes with MiXCR, one entry per CDR3 protein. Of about 360,000 distinct CDR3 sequences listed, about an eighth are singletons. This chain connects TRBV29-1 to TRBJ2-5; 8 bases match TRBD1. The sequence was obtained from a human donor who donated a stem cell graft to a child with Fanconi anemia. Specimen: PBMCs, collected from the stem cell graft. Here the CDR3 reads CSVVSQDRAETQYF. For the CDR3, the DNA is TGCAGCGTTGTAAGCCAGGACAGGGCAGAGACCCAGTACTTC.